Below, 7 T cell receptor beta chains from the same sample are listed, as sequenced in a study of blood T cell repertoires in COVID-19. The method was immunoSEQ multiplex PCR; TCRdb's version includes in-frame clones alone and lacks a portion of them. The repertoire consists of about 210,000 clones, with about 91% occurring once and the leading ten covering 10%. The source material was PBMCs or T cells enriched from blood (not recorded which). These receptors were collected from a man between 18 and 35 years old with acute COVID-19.

The chain links TRBV5-4 to TRBJ2-1, with a weak D call TRBD2 (6 bases). CDR3 length: 13 amino acids. V was pared by 4 bases and J by 9 bases, with 14 bases between. The germline CDR1 and CDR2 sequences are SGHNT and YYREEE (reference sequence). CDR3 DNA sequence: TGTGCCAGCAGCGCGACTAGTTCGGGTGAGCAGTTCTTC. Its protein is CASSATSSGEQFF.

CDR3 amino acids: CASSYPLLTGTGINEQYF. The CDR3 DNA follows: TGTGCCAGCAGTTACCCCCTCCTAACCGGGACAGGGATCAACGAGCAGTACTTC. This chain connects TRBV28 to TRBJ2-7, with TRBD1 matching over 9 bases. Germline V CDR1 and CDR2: MDHEN, SYDVKM. The ends lost 4 bases at V and 5 bases at J; junction bases unmatched: 18. This CDR3 spans 18 amino acids.

The genes are TRBV6-5 and TRBJ1-2; D gene unclear. This CDR3 has 14 amino acids. Between the trimmed V and J ends, which lost 0 bases and 4 bases, there was a span of 9 bases. CDR1 MNHEY and CDR2 SVGAGI come from the germline V gene. CDR3 DNA sequence: TGTGCCAGCAGTTACTCGAACCCGAGCTATGGCTACACCTTC. It encodes CASSYSNPSYGYTF.

The chain has TRBV7-3 and TRBJ2-3; tentatively, D is TRBD1 (5 bases). Per germline, CDR1 SGHTA and CDR2 FQGTGA. This CDR3 spans 14 amino acids. Trimming took 5 bases from V and 4 from J, leaving 13 bases between them. CDR3 protein: CASSLLGAADTQYF. In nucleotides, the CDR3 is TGTGCCAGCAGCCTCCTAGGGGCGGCAGATACGCAGTATTTT. The whole variable domain, remainder taken from reference TRBV7-3 and TRBJ2-3, is GAGVSQTPSNKVTEKGKYVELRCDPISGHTALYWYRQSLGQGPEFLIYFQGTGAADDSGLPNDRFFAVRPEGSVSTLKIQRTERGDSAVYLCASSLLGAADTQYFGPGTRLTVL.

The CDR3 sequence: CATSSPLGLAGKTDTQYF. The CDR3 DNA sequence: TGTGCCACCAGCAGCCCGCTTGGACTAGCGGGAAAAACAGATACGCAGTATTTT. The chain has TRBV15 and TRBJ2-3, with 12 nucleotides matching TRBD2. V was clipped by 3 bases and J by 3 bases; unmatched bases: 10. Germline V gene data show CDR1 as LNHNV and CDR2 as YYDKDF (reference sequence). The CDR3 contains 18 residues.

This rearrangement joins TRBV6-2 or TRBV6-3 to TRBJ2-7, with 8 bases fitting TRBD2. V was pared by 0 bases and J by 3 bases, with 4 bases of the junction left unmatched. Germline CDR1 MNHEY, CDR2 SVGEGT. The CDR3 spans 15 residues. The CDR3: CASSYSGSGIYEQYF. In DNA, the CDR3 is TGTGCCAGCAGTTACTCTGGTAGCGGGATCTACGAGCAGTACTTC.

The chain recombines TRBV29-1 with TRBJ1-1; TRBD1 matches 10 bases. The V gene end was trimmed by 7 bases and the J gene end by 6 bases; junction bases not matched to a gene: 5. CDR3 length equals 12 residues. Germline CDR1 reads SQVTM; CDR2 reads ANQGSEA. This chain's CDR3 is CSGRDRGAEAFF. The CDR3 DNA reads as TGCAGCGGCCGGGACAGGGGCGCTGAAGCTTTCTTT. The full variable domain, its missing parts supplied by reference TRBV29-1 and TRBJ1-1, is SAVISQKPSRDICQRGTSLTIQCQVDSQVTMMFWYRQQPGQSLTLIATANQGSEATYESGFVIDKFPISRPNLTFSTLTVSNMSPEDSSIYLCSGRDRGAEAFFGQGTRLTVV.